Listed below are T cell receptor beta chains from one sample, sequenced in a study of somatic mutations in cytotoxic T cells in rheumatoid arthritis. Sequencing used immunoSEQ multiplex PCR; TCRdb keeps in-frame clones, though not all of them. The table lists fewer than 14,000 clones, over 65% of them singletons, with 37% in the top ten. The sequencing sample was made of CD8+ T cells sorted from blood. These receptors all stem from an adult with rheumatoid arthritis. The CDR3 runs from the conserved cysteine through the conserved F or W. Fields, in order: clone size, J gene, V gene, D gene, CDR3 DNA, CDR3 protein. A D gene is named only where the DNA matches it firmly. Where a row states a size, it is once, few, many or the class of an expanded clone; other rows omit it.

- TRBJ1-1 TRBV15 - TGTGCCACCAGCAGAGATAAGGGGGAAGGCACTGAAGCTTTCTTT CATSRDKGEGTEAFF
- TRBJ2-3 TRBV5-1 - TGCGCCAGCAGCTTGGGTGGACGGATGGTAGATACGCAGTATTTT CASSLGGRMVDTQYF
- TRBJ2-1 TRBV7-9 - TGTGCCAGCAGCTCGGAGGGGGGGCCCCGGTTCAATGAGCAGTTCTTC CASSSEGGPRFNEQFF
medium-sized TRBJ1-1 TRBV7-9 - TGTGCCAGCAGCATACCCCTCGGGAACACTGAAGCTTTCTTT CASSIPLGNTEAFF
- TRBJ1-1 TRBV27 TRBD1 TGTGCCAGCAGTCCACGGACAGGGTGGAGGGCGCGTGAAGCTTTCTTT CASSPRTGWRAREAFF
- TRBJ1-6 TRBV2 TRBD1 TGTGCCAGCAGATCCGGGACAGGTTCCATTGTCCTCCACTTT CASRSGTGSIVLHF
- TRBJ1-3 TRBV5-4 - TGTGCCAGCAGCCCCGAGCCAGGGAGCTCTGGAAACACCATATATTTT CASSPEPGSSGNTIYF
- TRBJ2-2 TRBV7-3 - TGTGCCAGCAGCTTAACGGGGGACCGTGGGACCGGGGAGCTGTTTTTT CASSLTGDRGTGELFF
- TRBJ2-2 TRBV6-6 - TGTGCCAGCAGTTACACCCGGGATGGGATCACCGGGGAGCTGTTTTTT CASSYTRDGITGELFF
- TRBJ1-1 TRBV9 - TGTGCCAGCAGCCCCCCAGGGCCTGAAGCTTTCTTT CASSPPGPEAFF
- TRBJ2-3 TRBV28 - TGTGCCAGTGCCCTTAGCGTCTCTACAGATACGCAGTATTTT CASALSVSTDTQYF
- TRBJ1-4 TRBV7-9 - TGTGCCAGCAGCTTAGGATTCACCCAGGATACTAATGAAAAACTGTTTTTT CASSLGFTQDTNEKLFF
- TRBJ2-7 TRBV19 TRBD1 TGTGCCAGTAGTATGGGGACAGGCGGGTACGAGCAGTACTTC CASSMGTGGYEQYF
- TRBJ2-7 TRBV29-1 TRBD1 TGCAGCGCTGAAGGACAGGGTGGCTCCTACGAGCAGTACTTC CSAEGQGGSYEQYF
- TRBJ2-7 TRBV6-1 TRBD1 TGTGCCAGCAGTGAAGCGTGGACAGGGGCCTACGAGCAGTACTTC CASSEAWTGAYEQYF
- TRBJ2-7 TRBV6-5 - TGTGCCAGCAGTTACTCGGCGGAGTACGAGCAGTACTTC CASSYSAEYEQYF
few TRBJ2-7 TRBV6-5 - TGTGCCAGCAGTTACATTGAGGAAGGGGCCTACGAGCAGTACTTC CASSYIEEGAYEQYF
- TRBJ1-1 TRBV7-8 - TGTGCCAGCAGCTTGTGGGGCAGGGACGCGGATGAAGCTTTCTTT CASSLWGRDADEAFF
- TRBJ2-5 TRBV5-1 TRBD1 TGCGCCAGCAGCCCCAGGGGGCTTCGGCAAGAGACCCAGTACTTC CASSPRGLRQETQYF
- TRBJ2-5 TRBV5-6 - TGTGCCAGCACCAATTCACCCTCCCCAAGCTCGTACCAAGAGACCCAGTACTTC CASTNSPSPSSYQETQYF
few TRBJ1-1 TRBV6-5 - TGTGCCAGCAGTTACACAGGAACGACTGAAGCTTTCTTT CASSYTGTTEAFF
- TRBJ1-2 TRBV7-9 - TGTGCCAGCAGCTATGGGGCGGGGAGCGATGGCTACACCTTC CASSYGAGSDGYTF
- TRBJ1-4 TRBV5-1 TRBD1 TGCGCCAGCAGCCCGGGGGACCTGTTGGTTTTGACAGGGAGGGGTGAAAAACTGTTTTTT CASSPGDLLVLTGRGEKLFF
- TRBJ2-7 TRBV4-3 TRBD2 TGCGCCAGCAGCCGAAACATCTTAGCGGGGGGCTACGAGCAGTACTTC CASSRNILAGGYEQYF
few TRBJ2-7 TRBV7-6 - TGTGCCAGCAGCTTAGCAGGGGCTAGGCAGTACTTC CASSLAGARQYF
- TRBJ2-1 TRBV20-1 - TGCAGTGCCCCCTGGGGGGGCGGGCAGTTCTTC CSAPWGGGQFF
- TRBJ1-3 TRBV27 TRBD1 TGTGCCAGCAGGAGGACAGGGGCCAACTCTGGAAACACCATATATTTT CASRRTGANSGNTIYF
- TRBJ2-7 TRBV6-6 - TGTGCCAGCAGTTACAGGGTTTCTGACTACGAGCAGTACTTC CASSYRVSDYEQYF
- TRBJ2-7 TRBV29-1 - TGCAGCGTTTCCCTGCCCGTTACCTACGAGCAGTACTTC CSVSLPVTYEQYF
- TRBJ2-7 TRBV28 - TGTGCCAGCAGTTGGCACATGGGGGCCTACGAGCAGTACTTC CASSWHMGAYEQYF
- TRBJ1-2 TRBV28 TRBD1 TGTGCCAGCAGTTCTCAACTTGGACAGGCGGGGGACTATGGCTACACCTTC CASSSQLGQAGDYGYTF
- TRBJ1-3 TRBV9 TRBD1 TGTGCCAGCAGCGGGGGGACAGATGGAAACACCATATATTTT CASSGGTDGNTIYF
- TRBJ1-2 TRBV30 TRBD1 TGTGCCTGGAGTGGAGGGGGCAGGGGATATGGCTACACCTTC CAWSGGGRGYGYTF
- TRBJ2-2 TRBV6-6 TRBD2 TGTGCCAGCAGTTACGTTGGCGGGGGGAACACCGGGGAGCTGTTTTTT CASSYVGGGNTGELFF
- TRBJ2-7 TRBV7-9 TRBD2 TGTGCCAGCAGCACAGGACTAGAGGACGAGCAGTACTTC CASSTGLEDEQYF
few TRBJ2-7 TRBV6-5 TRBD1 TGTGCCAGCTCCCGGACAGGGCAGCCCTCCTACGAGCAGTACTTC CASSRTGQPSYEQYF
once TRBJ2-1 TRBV28 TRBD2 TGTGCCAGCAGTTTAGCGGGGGAACCCTACAATGAGCAGTTCTTC CASSLAGEPYNEQFF
- TRBJ1-2 TRBV28 - TGTGCCAGCAGTTTCTTGTTAGGGTTGACGGGAGACTATGGCTACACCTTC CASSFLLGLTGDYGYTF
- TRBJ2-7 TRBV2 - TGTGCCAGCAGTGTTGGGGACGAGCAGTACTTC CASSVGDEQYF
few TRBJ1-1 TRBV7-9 - TGTGCCAGCAGCTTTGGTGGTGGGCTTGAAGCTTTCTTT CASSFGGGLEAFF
- TRBJ1-1 TRBV4-2 - TGTGCCAGCAGCCCCCCAACTGACCTGAACACTGAAGCTTTCTTT CASSPPTDLNTEAFF
- TRBJ2-1 TRBV7-9 TRBD2 TGTGCCAGCAGCCCTCGGGGCGGGGGGCGGAATGAGCAGTTCTTC CASSPRGGGRNEQFF
- TRBJ1-1 TRBV25-1 - TGTGCCAGCAGTGAATCTGGGATACAGACCAGCATGAACACTGAAGCTTTCTTT CASSESGIQTSMNTEAFF
few TRBJ2-7 TRBV7-2 - TGTGCCAGCAGCGCAACCTACGAGCAGTACTTC CASSATYEQYF
once TRBJ1-5 TRBV6-5 TRBD1 TGTGCCAGCAGTTTGGGACAGGGAAATCAGCCCCAGCATTTT CASSLGQGNQPQHF